The rows below give T cell receptor beta chains drawn from one sample of a study of T-cell memory formation after mild COVID-19. Via MiXCR, TCRdb re-called the 5' RACE reads, giving one row per CDR3 protein. Of hundreds of thousands of distinct CDR3 sequences in the sample, about 20% were seen once. The sample taken for sequencing was PBMCs or a T cell subset sorted from them (not recorded which). The receptors stem from an adult woman who had mild COVID-19 (a few samples of this study predate the infection). Cell type and time point are not known. The CDR3 runs from the conserved cysteine through the conserved F or W. Fields, in order: D gene, V gene, J gene, clone size, CDR3 DNA, CDR3 protein. D genes are given only for firm matches. Size values are once, few and many counts, or a class for expanded clones, and some rows have none.

.,TRBV9,TRBJ1-1,.,TGTGCCAGCAGCGTCGTGGGGGACTCCACTGAAGCTTTCTTT,CASSVVGDSTEAFF
TRBD2,TRBV28,TRBJ2-7,few,TGTGCCAGCAGTTCCCGCCCTAGCGGGGGGTCCTACGAGCAGTACTTC,CASSSRPSGGSYEQYF
.,TRBV7-9,TRBJ2-3,many,TGTGCCAGCATCACCGGGGTCCACACAGATACGCAGTATTTT,CASITGVHTDTQYF
TRBD2,TRBV20-1,TRBJ2-3,.,TGCAGTGCTAGGGGACTAGCGGGGTTGGGAGATACGCAGTATTTT,CSARGLAGLGDTQYF
.,TRBV3-1,TRBJ2-7,.,TGTGCCAGCAGCCGTACAGGGCCTTACTACGAGCAGTACTTC,CASSRTGPYYEQYF
.,TRBV9,TRBJ1-5,.,TGTGCCAGCAGCGTAGCCGAAAGGACTTTTCATAGCAATCAGCCCCAGCATTTT,CASSVAERTFHSNQPQHF
TRBD1,TRBV4-1,TRBJ1-2,few,TGCGCCAGCAGCCTTGACAGGGAGGCGATTCGTGGCTACACCTTC,CASSLDREAIRGYTF
.,TRBV24-1,TRBJ2-1,.,TGTGCCACCAGTGATCCGGGACAGCGGGAGTTCTTC,CATSDPGQREFF
TRBD1,TRBV24-1,TRBJ2-1,.,TGTGCCACCAGTGACCCCTCCGGGACAGGGAACTACAATGAGCAGTTCTTC,CATSDPSGTGNYNEQFF
.,TRBV5-1,TRBJ1-1,many,TGTGCCAGCAGCTTAGTGGGAACTGAAGCTTTCTTT,CASSLVGTEAFF
TRBD2,TRBV7-9,TRBJ2-5,few,TGTGCCAGCAGCTTAAAGGAAGGCGGGAGACGGGAGACCCAGTACTTC,CASSLKEGGRRETQYF
.,TRBV5-1,TRBJ2-1,many,TGCGCCAGCAGCTTGTATGAAGAGCAGTTCTTC,CASSLYEEQFF
.,TRBV5-4,TRBJ1-1,.,TGTGCCAGCAGCTTGGCGGCAGGACCGAACACTGAAGCTTTCTTT,CASSLAAGPNTEAFF
.,TRBV7-6,TRBJ2-1,.,TGTGCCAGCAGCTCTCAGGGGCGTCAATACAATGAGCAGTTCTTC,CASSSQGRQYNEQFF